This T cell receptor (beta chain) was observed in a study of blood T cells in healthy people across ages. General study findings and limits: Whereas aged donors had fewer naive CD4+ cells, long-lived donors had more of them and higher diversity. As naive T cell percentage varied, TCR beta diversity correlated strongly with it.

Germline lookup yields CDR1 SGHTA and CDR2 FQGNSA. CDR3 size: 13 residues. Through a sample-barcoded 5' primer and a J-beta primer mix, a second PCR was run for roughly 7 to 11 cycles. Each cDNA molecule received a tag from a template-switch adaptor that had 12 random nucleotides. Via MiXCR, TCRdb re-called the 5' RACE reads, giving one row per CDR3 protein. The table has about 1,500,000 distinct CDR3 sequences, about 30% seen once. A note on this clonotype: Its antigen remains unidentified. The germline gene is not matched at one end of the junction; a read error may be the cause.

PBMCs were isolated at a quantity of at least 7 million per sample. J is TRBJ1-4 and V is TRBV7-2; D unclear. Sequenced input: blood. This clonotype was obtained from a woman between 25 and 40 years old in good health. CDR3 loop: CASSLGSNEKRFF. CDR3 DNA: TGTGCCAGCAGCTTAGGTTCAAATGAAAAACGGTTTTTT.